This T cell receptor beta chain was found in a study of T cell responses to AZD1222 COVID-19 vaccine. Germline V CDR1 and CDR2: SGHNT, YYREEE (reference sequence). V lost 3 bases to trimming and J lost 2 bases; unmatched junction nucleotides: 2. This CDR3 contains 14 residues. Produced via immunoSEQ multiplex PCR; TCRdb's table is partial and in-frame only. The sample consists of about 84,000 clones, 70% to 90% of them appearing once. The clonotype originates from an adult who received the AZD1222 COVID-19 vaccine. The chain employs TRBV5-4 and TRBJ1-3; 7 bases are a match to TRBD1. This specimen consisted of peripheral blood, obtained 28 days after the second AZD1222 dose. CDR3 sequence: CASSSGTAGNTIYF. The CDR3 DNA sequence: TGTGCCAGCAGCTCTGGGACAGCTGGAAACACCATATATTTT.